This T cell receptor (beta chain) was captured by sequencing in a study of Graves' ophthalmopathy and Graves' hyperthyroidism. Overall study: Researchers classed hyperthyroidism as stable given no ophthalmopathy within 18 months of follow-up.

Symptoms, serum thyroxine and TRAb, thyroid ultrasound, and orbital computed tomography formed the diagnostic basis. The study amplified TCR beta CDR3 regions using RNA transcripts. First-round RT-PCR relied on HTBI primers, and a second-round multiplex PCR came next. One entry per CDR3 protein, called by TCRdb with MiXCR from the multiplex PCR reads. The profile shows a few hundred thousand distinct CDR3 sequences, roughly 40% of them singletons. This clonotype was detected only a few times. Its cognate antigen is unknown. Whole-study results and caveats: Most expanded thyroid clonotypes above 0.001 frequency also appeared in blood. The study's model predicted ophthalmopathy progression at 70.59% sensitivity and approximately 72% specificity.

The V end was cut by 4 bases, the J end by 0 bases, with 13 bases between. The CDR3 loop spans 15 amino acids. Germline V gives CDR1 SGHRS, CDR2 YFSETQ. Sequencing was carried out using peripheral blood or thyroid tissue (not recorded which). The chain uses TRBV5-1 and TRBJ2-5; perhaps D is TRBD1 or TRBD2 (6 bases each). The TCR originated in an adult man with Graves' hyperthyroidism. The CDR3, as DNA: TGCGCCAGCAGCACGGGGGCCGACTACCAAGAGACCCAGTACTTC. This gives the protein CASSTGADYQETQYF.